The clone carrying this T cell receptor beta chain showed up just a few times. This sample stems from a study of blood T cell repertoires in COVID-19. CDR1 and CDR2 (germline): SGHNT, YENEEA. The CDR3 consists of 13 residues. With 5 bases removed from V and 1 base from J, the gap between germline ends came to 8 bases. Produced via immunoSEQ multiplex PCR; TCRdb's table is partial and in-frame only. The sample includes approximately 56,000 clones, 81% of them seen just once. The rearrangement uses TRBV11-3 and TRBJ1-1, with D possibly TRBD1 on 5 matching bases. The material sequenced was peripheral blood. This TCR was recovered from a woman older than 75 with COVID-19, enrolled during active disease. The CDR3 spells CASSLTENTEAFF. CDR3 DNA sequence: TGTGCCAGCAGCCTGACAGAGAACACTGAAGCTTTCTTT.